Sequencing of this T cell receptor (beta chain) was carried out in a study of neoadjuvant nivolumab and ipilimumab in lung cancer. Turning to the study itself: Nivolumab 3 mg/kg was given days 1, 15 and 29, plus ipilimumab 1 mg/kg day 1 in combination. Findings and limits, study-wide: Only two of four nivolumab-treated tumors gained richness and clonality by surgery.

This clone was seen only once. As yet, its antigen is unknown. Measured with immunoSEQ multiplex PCR; TCRdb has only the in-frame clones, and not every one. The repertoire includes approximately 3,800 clones, more than 70% of them detected once, and roughly 4.8% sits in the top ten. The germline CDR1 and CDR2 sequences are SGHRS and YFSETQ. V lost 3 bases, J lost 4 bases, and 13 bases lay in between. This CDR3 has 15 residues. This specimen consisted of adjacent normal lung tissue, obtained after neoadjuvant nivolumab, alone or with ipilimumab, at or shortly before surgery. The chain combines TRBV5-1 with TRBJ2-2; D unclear. This clonotype was sampled from an adult with non-small cell lung cancer. The DNA for the CDR3 is TGCGCCAGCAGCTCACTCAGAGGTGGCACCGGGGAGCTGTTTTTT. Translation gives CASSSLRGGTGELFF.